These 20 T cell receptor beta chains originate from one sample sequenced in a study of breast tumors, draining lymph nodes, adjacent tissues. Axillary draining lymph nodes of breast cancer patients supplied the node samples. In TCRdb, the multiplex PCR reads were re-called with MiXCR into one record per CDR3 protein. The profile shows some 230,000 distinct CDR3 sequences, less than 40% of them singletons. The sequenced sample consisted of axillary lymph node tissue. These receptors all come from a female donor with breast cancer. Some clones in this sample may be carry-over from other donors' samples.

This clonotype was observed many times. The CDR3 loop is CATSASIPYNEQFF. In nucleotides, the CDR3 is TGTGCCACCAGCGCTAGTATCCCCTACAATGAGCAGTTCTTC. The V call is TRBV24-1, the J call TRBJ2-1; D remains ambiguous. The length of the CDR3 is 14 residues. Per the germline V gene, CDR1 is KGHDR and CDR2 is SFDVKD. The V end was cut by 7 bases, the J end by 2 bases, with 11 bases between.

This clonotype was picked up many times. This chain links TRBV20-1 with TRBJ2-7, with 9 bases matching TRBD2. Germline CDR1 and CDR2: DFQATT and SNEGSKA (reference sequence). Trimming took 1 base from V and 3 from J; bases not matched to a gene: 1. The CDR3 totals 13 residues. As DNA, the CDR3 is TGCAGTGCTAGAGGAGCGGGAGGCTACGAGCAGTACTTC. This encodes CSARGAGGYEQYF.

There are many counts of this clonotype. The rearrangement joins TRBV4-2 to TRBJ2-5; D tentatively reads TRBD1 or TRBD2 (5 bases each). The germline gives CDR1 LGHNA, CDR2 YNFKEQ. V was trimmed by 1 base and J by 3 bases, leaving 12 bases between them. The CDR3 sequence is 15 residues long. In nucleotides, the CDR3 is TGTGCCAGCAGCCAAGTCGGGGCAGGGAAAGAGACCCAGTACTTC. This sequence encodes CASSQVGAGKETQYF.

This clonotype was picked up a small number of times. This may come from a read error, since a much larger clone is one base off. The chain uses TRBV9 and TRBJ2-7; 9 nucleotides match TRBD2. The germline CDR1 and CDR2 sequences are SGDLS and YYNGEE. The CDR3 covers 15 residues. This CDR3 reads CASTKGASGTYEPYF. DNA for the CDR3: TGTGCCAGCACAAAGGGAGCTAGCGGGACCTACGAGCCGTACTTC.

Many counts were recorded for this clonotype. The V call is TRBV25-1, the J call TRBJ1-2; perhaps TRBD1 as D (6 bases). Germline lookup yields CDR1 MGHDK and CDR2 SYGVNS. The CDR3 totals 14 residues. The V end lost 4 bases, the J end lost 7 bases, and 16 bases lay between the germline ends. CDR3 sequence (DNA): TGTGCCAGCAGTGCCGGGCCGGGGGGCTCTGGCTACACCTTC. It encodes CASSAGPGGSGYTF.

This clonotype occurred many times. An end of the junction does not agree with germline; a read error may underlie this. The chain couples TRBV6-6 to TRBJ2-7; tentatively, D is TRBD2 (6 bases). This CDR3 is 16 amino acids long. CDR1 is MNHNY, CDR2 SVGAGI, per germline (reference sequence). This chain's CDR3 is CASSHSGEARGSEQYF. CDR3 sequence (DNA): TGTGCCAGCAGTCACTCGGGGGAGGCACGGGGTAGCGAGCAGTACTTC.

This clonotype was picked up many times. The chain joins TRBV9 to TRBJ2-7; tentative D call: TRBD2 (5 bases). Trimming cost V 0 bases and J 3 bases, with 13 bases left between them. This CDR3 has 15 amino acids. Germline V gives CDR1 SGDLS, CDR2 YYNGEE. Here the CDR3 DNA reads TGTGCCAGCAGCGTAGGAGGGAACGAATACTACGAGCAGTACTTC. Its protein is CASSVGGNEYYEQYF.

This clonotype was counted between two and nine times. The rearrangement joins TRBV6-6 to TRBJ2-7; possibly TRBD1 for D (7 bases). V dropped 5 bases and J dropped 5 bases, with 16 bases sitting between them. Germline V CDR1 and CDR2: MNHNY, SVGAGI (reference sequence). The CDR3 spans 14 residues. In DNA form, the CDR3 reads TGTGCCAGCAGTCGGGGCAGGGGGGCTAACGAGCAGTACTTC. Amino acids: CASSRGRGANEQYF.

This clonotype was seen at least ten times. V is TRBV9 and J is TRBJ2-1; 7 bases are shared with TRBD2. J was trimmed by 4 bases and V by 0 bases; bases with no gene match: 7. The CDR3 is made up of 16 amino acids. In germline, CDR1 is SGDLS, CDR2 YYNGEE. CDR3 protein: CASSVVPSGLYNEQFF. In DNA form, the CDR3 reads TGTGCCAGCAGCGTAGTCCCTAGCGGTCTTTACAATGAGCAGTTCTTC.

The chain is built from TRBV19 and TRBJ1-4; D not resolved. Trimming left V 3 bases short and J 0 bases short, with 8 bases between. This CDR3 spans 15 amino acids. The germline V gene encodes CDR1 LNHDA and CDR2 SQIVND (reference sequence). Written as DNA, the CDR3 is TGTGCCAGTAGTATTCGACACACAACTAATGAAAAACTGTTTTTT. Its translation: CASSIRHTTNEKLFF.

This chain connects TRBV7-7 to TRBJ2-5; tentative D call: TRBD2 (6 bases). The germline gives CDR1 SSHAT, CDR2 FNYEAQ (reference sequence). This CDR3 spans 10 amino acids. In DNA form, the CDR3 reads TGTGCTAGCGGCCAAGAGACCCAGTACTTC. Its protein product is CASGQETQYF.

The table lists this clonotype with many counts. The chain is built from TRBV2 and TRBJ2-2; D is possibly TRBD1 or TRBD2 (5 bases each). V was pared by 5 bases and J by 2 bases, with 15 bases between. The CDR3 consists of 16 residues. The germline gives CDR1 SNHLY, CDR2 FYNNEI. CDR3 in amino acids: CASSPPGRPNTGELFF. CDR3 nucleotide sequence: TGTGCCAGCAGTCCCCCGGGACGGCCTAACACCGGGGAGCTGTTTTTT.

The rearrangement links TRBV6-2 or TRBV6-3 to TRBJ1-2; TRBD1 aligns across 9 bases. Germline assignment: CDR1 MNHEY and CDR2 SVGEGT. Trimming at V came to 6 bases and at J to 8 bases, leaving 16 bases not matched to a gene. The CDR3 consists of 16 residues. The CDR3 region is CASSRAGQGRMDGYTF. The DNA for the CDR3 is TGTGCCAGCAGCCGAGCCGGACAGGGGCGTATGGACGGCTACACCTTC.

The chain links TRBV15 to TRBJ2-7; TRBD1 matches at 9 bases. The germline V gene has CDR1 LNHNV and CDR2 YYDKDF (reference sequence). The V and J ends lost 3 bases and 4 bases, in that order; junction bases with no gene match: 10. The length of the CDR3 is 16 residues. This CDR3 reads CATSSQGTGRAYEQYF. In DNA, the CDR3 is TGTGCCACCAGCAGCCAGGGGACAGGGAGGGCTTACGAGCAGTACTTC. Based on the CDR3 plus reference TRBV15 and TRBJ2-7, the full variable domain is DAMVIQNPRYQVTQFGKPVTLSCSQTLNHNVMYWYQQKSSQAPKLLFHYYDKDFNNEADTPDNFQSRRPNTSFCFLDIRSPGLGDTAMYLCATSSQGTGRAYEQYFGPGTRLTVT.

As regards this clonotype: It may be a read error: a sequence one base away is much more abundant. The CDR3 DNA sequence: TGTGCCAGCAGCCCCGTGGGTCAGCTCAACGAGCAGTGCTTC. Translating it yields CASSPVGQLNEQCF. The V call is TRBV5-4, the J call TRBJ2-7; D not certain. The germline V gene has CDR1 SGHNT and CDR2 YYREEE (reference sequence). The CDR3 is 14 amino acids.

This clonotype was counted many times. As DNA, the CDR3 is TGTGCCAGCAGCTCCTCGAAGAGGACTAAGTATTTT. This encodes CASSSSKRTKYF. This sequence joins TRBV11-3 and TRBJ2-3, with a possible D match to TRBD2 (6 bases). The CDR3 contains 12 residues. V dropped 4 bases and J dropped 13 bases, with 15 bases sitting between them. CDR1 and CDR2 (germline): SGHNT, YENEEA.

A single count supports this clonotype. Its ends do not fully match the called genes, so a read error is possible. The rearrangement links TRBV25-1 to TRBJ2-1, with TRBD2 matching over 11 bases. The CDR3 has 16 residues. Germline CDR1 and CDR2: MGHDK and SYGVNS. As DNA, the CDR3 is TGTGCCTGCAGTGCCAGACTAGCGGGACTCTACAATGAGCAGTTCTTC. Translated: CACSARLAGLYNEQFF.

This clonotype was recorded many times. The chain carries TRBV30 and TRBJ2-1; maybe TRBD2 (5 bases). This CDR3 spans 13 amino acids. The V end was cut by 4 bases, the J end by 4 bases, with 11 bases between. CDR1 is GTSNPN, CDR2 SVGIG, per germline (reference sequence). The DNA of the CDR3 is TGTGCCTGGACTACGGAGGATTACAATGAGCAGTTCTTC. Translating gives CAWTTEDYNEQFF.

This clonotype was counted many times. The V call is TRBV20-1, the J call TRBJ1-5; weak D call: TRBD1 (6 bases). From germline, CDR1 is DFQATT and CDR2 SNEGSKA (reference sequence). With 0 bases removed from V and 4 bases from J, the gap between germline ends came to 16 bases. The CDR3 totals 16 residues. The CDR3: CSARDLAGVANQPQHF. For the CDR3, the DNA is TGCAGTGCTAGAGATCTGGCAGGGGTGGCAAATCAGCCCCAGCATTTT.

V and J are TRBV12-5 and TRBJ1-4, with TRBD1 matching over 7 bases. CDR3 length: 14 amino acids. From germline, CDR1 is LGHNT and CDR2 FRNRAP. J was trimmed by 7 bases and V by 4 bases; bases with no gene match: 6. The CDR3 here is CASGSDRATEKLFF. CDR3 coding DNA: TGTGCTAGTGGTTCCGACAGGGCGACTGAAAAACTGTTTTTT.